In this sample, the clone carrying this T cell receptor (beta chain) turned up many times. Its antigen is still unknown. Unique molecular identifiers were present in the TCR beta cDNA libraries. With roughly 0.85 to 11 million T cells as the source, 500,000 to 650,000 cDNA molecules resulted. In TCRdb, the PCR reads were re-called with MiXCR into one record per CDR3 protein. The sample carries hundreds of thousands of distinct CDR3 sequences, just over 35% recorded once. The record originates from a study of post-analysis software for immune sequencing data. Regarding the study as a whole: Samples from one preparation batch, clustered by F measure, grouped strongly together. People with multiple sclerosis had a significantly lower normalized Chao1 diversity than controls did. Patients used about 5 TRBV segments, including TRBV5-6, TRBV5-1 and TRBV20-1, more often than controls.

The CDR3 spans 15 residues. V was clipped by 1 base and J by 4 bases, with 12 bases between them. The germline V gene has CDR1 SGHRS and CDR2 YFSETQ. The J gene is TRBJ2-1, the V gene TRBV5-1; weak D call: TRBD1 (5 bases). Sequenced input: blood. The source is a girl between 10 and 17 years old with multiple sclerosis. Here the CDR3 reads CASSLRQGGYNEQFF. CDR3 sequence (DNA): TGCGCCAGCAGCTTGAGGCAGGGTGGGTACAATGAGCAGTTCTTC.